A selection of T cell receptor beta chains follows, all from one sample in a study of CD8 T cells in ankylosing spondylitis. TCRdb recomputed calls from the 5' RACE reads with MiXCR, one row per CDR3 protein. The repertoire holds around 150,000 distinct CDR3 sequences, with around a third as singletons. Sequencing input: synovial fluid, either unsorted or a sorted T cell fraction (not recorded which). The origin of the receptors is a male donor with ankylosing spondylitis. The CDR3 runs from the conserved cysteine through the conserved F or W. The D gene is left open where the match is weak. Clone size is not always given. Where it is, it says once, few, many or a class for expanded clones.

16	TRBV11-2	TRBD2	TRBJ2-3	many	CASSLGGVAGRDTQYF	TGTGCCAGCAGCTTAGGTGGGGTAGCGGGAAGAGATACGCAGTATTTT
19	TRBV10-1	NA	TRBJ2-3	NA	CASSESRGSGTVDTDTQYF	TGCGCCAGCAGTGAGTCGAGGGGAAGCGGGACAGTAGACACAGATACGCAGTATTTT
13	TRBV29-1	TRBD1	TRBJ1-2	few	CSAGTEFNYGYTF	TGCAGCGCTGGGACAGAGTTTAACTATGGCTACACCTTC
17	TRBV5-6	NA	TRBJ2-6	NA	CASSLMGISSGANVLTF	TGTGCCAGCAGCTTGATGGGCATTTCCTCTGGGGCCAACGTCCTGACTTTC
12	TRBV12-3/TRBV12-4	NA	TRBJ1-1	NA	CASSRGDRGAFF	TGTGCCAGCAGCAGAGGGGACCGAGGGGCTTTCTTT
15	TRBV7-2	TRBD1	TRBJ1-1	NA	CASSSNPGGRTEAFF	TGTGCCAGCAGCTCCAACCCAGGGGGCCGCACTGAAGCTTTCTTT
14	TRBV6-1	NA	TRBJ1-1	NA	CASRTTKFSTEAFF	TGTGCCAGCAGGACCACCAAATTCAGTACTGAAGCTTTCTTT
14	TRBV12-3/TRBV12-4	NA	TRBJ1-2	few	CASSSHGRGYGYTF	TGTGCCAGCAGTTCCCACGGAAGGGGCTATGGCTACACCTTC
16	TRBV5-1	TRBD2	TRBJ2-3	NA	CASSRSGGAGTDTQYF	TGCGCCAGCAGCCGTAGCGGGGGGGCCGGGACAGATACGCAGTATTTT
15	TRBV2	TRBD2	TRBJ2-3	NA	CASSEPGGLTDTQYF	TGTGCCAGCAGTGAACCGGGGGGGCTCACAGATACGCAGTATTTT
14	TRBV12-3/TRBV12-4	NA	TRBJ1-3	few	CASRSSNSGNTIYF	TGTGCCAGCAGGTCCAGCAACTCTGGAAACACCATATATTTT
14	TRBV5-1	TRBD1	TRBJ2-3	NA	CASSVGTGRDTQYF	TGCGCCAGCAGCGTTGGGACAGGGCGGGATACGCAGTATTTT
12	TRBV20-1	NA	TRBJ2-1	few	CSASGLSEEQFF	TGCAGTGCTAGTGGGCTTTCGGAGGAGCAGTTCTTC
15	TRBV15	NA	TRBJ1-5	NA	CATSRGTVSNQPQHF	TGTGCCACCAGCAGGGGTACAGTTAGCAATCAGCCCCAGCATTTT